Sequencing of this TCR beta chain was carried out in a study of CD8 T cells in ankylosing spondylitis. Study-level results: Past studies reported some motif variants in reactive arthritis synovial fluid and blood.

Concerning this clonotype: The antigen remains unidentified.

V lost 0 bases to trimming and J lost 6 bases, with 19 bases between them. Germline CDR1 and CDR2: MNHEY and SVGAGI. The CDR3 is made up of 17 amino acids. Using its own MiXCR run on the 5' RACE reads, TCRdb lists one record per CDR3 protein. The sample lists some 240,000 distinct CDR3 sequences; 18% were seen once. The sequencing input was blood, either unsorted or a sorted T cell fraction (not recorded which). The chain links TRBV6-5 to TRBJ2-3; the D call may be TRBD1 or TRBD2 (6 bases each). The receptor was isolated from a male donor with ankylosing spondylitis or in good health (not recorded which). The CDR3 loop is CASSYSTVLGAGDTQYF. CDR3 DNA sequence: TGTGCCAGCAGTTACTCGACGGTTCTGGGGGCGGGGGATACGCAGTATTTT.